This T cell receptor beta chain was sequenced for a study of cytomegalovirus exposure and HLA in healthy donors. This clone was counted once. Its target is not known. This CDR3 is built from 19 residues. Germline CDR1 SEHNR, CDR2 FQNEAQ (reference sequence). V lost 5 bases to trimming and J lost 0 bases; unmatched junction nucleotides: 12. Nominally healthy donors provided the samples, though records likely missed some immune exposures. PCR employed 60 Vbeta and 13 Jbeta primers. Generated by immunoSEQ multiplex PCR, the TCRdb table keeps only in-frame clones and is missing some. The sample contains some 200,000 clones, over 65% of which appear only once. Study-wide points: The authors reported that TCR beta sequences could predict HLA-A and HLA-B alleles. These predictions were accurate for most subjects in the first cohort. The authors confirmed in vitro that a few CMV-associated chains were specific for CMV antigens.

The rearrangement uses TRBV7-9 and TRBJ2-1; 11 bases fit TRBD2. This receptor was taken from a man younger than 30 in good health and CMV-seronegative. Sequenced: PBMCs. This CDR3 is CASSPPGLAALGSYNEQFF. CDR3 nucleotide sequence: TGTGCCAGCAGCCCCCCGGGACTAGCGGCGTTAGGCTCCTACAATGAGCAGTTCTTC.